A single sample is the source of the 12 T cell receptor beta chains below, sequenced in a study of T cells in Graves' hyperthyroidism and ophthalmopathy. RNA transcripts served as the template for amplifying TCR beta CDR3 regions. A first-round RT-PCR of the TCR CDR3 used the HTBI primer set. Each CDR3 protein gets one entry after TCRdb re-called the multiplex PCR reads with MiXCR. The table includes hundreds of thousands of distinct CDR3 sequences, approximately 14% detected once. The sequenced sample was blood. These receptors were collected from a woman aged 18-29 years with Graves' hyperthyroidism.

This clonotype turned up a few times. The chain combines TRBV6-2 or TRBV6-3 with TRBJ2-7; 8 nucleotides match TRBD2. The CDR3 loop spans 18 amino acids. Germline CDR1 is MNHEY and CDR2 is SVGEGT. V shed 2 bases, J shed 3 bases, and the junction held 15 bases outside the gene matches. CDR3 protein: CASSYPLRGGGTNYEQYF. CDR3 DNA sequence: TGTGCCAGCAGTTACCCTCTCCGGGGGGGCGGGACCAACTACGAGCAGTACTTC.

This clonotype was observed once. The genes are TRBV30 and TRBJ1-3; D is uncertain. Looked up from germline, CDR1 is GTSNPN and CDR2 is SVGIG (reference sequence). Trimming shortened V by 0 bases and J by 4 bases, and 7 bases separated the two germline ends. The CDR3 sequence is 13 residues long. This CDR3 is CAWSVTGGNTIYF. CDR3 sequence (DNA): TGTGCCTGGAGTGTAACCGGGGGAAACACCATATATTTT.

This clonotype has a count of ten or more. The J gene is TRBJ2-7, the V gene TRBV7-2, with a tentative D call TRBD1 (6 bases). V was trimmed by 1 base and J by 0 bases, leaving 13 bases between them. The CDR3 covers 16 residues. Looked up from germline, CDR1 is SGHTA and CDR2 is FQGNSA. The CDR3 region is CASSLEGDRSSYEQYF. The CDR3 DNA reads TGTGCCAGCAGCTTAGAGGGTGACAGGAGCTCCTACGAGCAGTACTTC.

This clonotype was observed at least ten times. This chain uses TRBV12-3 or TRBV12-4 with TRBJ2-1, with 10 bases matching TRBD1. Germline trimming cut 6 bases from V and 6 bases from J; bases unmatched to any gene: 2. CDR3 size: 13 residues. The CDR3 loop reads CASSRTGGNEQFF. The CDR3 coding sequence is TGTGCCAGCAGCAGGACAGGGGGCAATGAGCAGTTCTTC.

This clonotype appeared many times. The chain combines TRBV11-2 with TRBJ2-3; D uncertain. Germline assignment: CDR1 SGHAT and CDR2 FQNNGV. The CDR3 spans 12 residues. Trimming stripped 0 bases from V and 6 bases from J, with 4 bases between. DNA for the CDR3: TGTGCCAGCAGCTTAGAGCGGGATACGCAGTATTTT. This gives the protein CASSLERDTQYF.

This clonotype was detected many times. The chain is built from TRBV11-1 and TRBJ2-7; weak D call: TRBD1 (6 bases). CDR1 and CDR2 (germline): SGHAT, FQDESV (reference sequence). This CDR3 contains 16 residues. The germline V and J ends were trimmed by 6 bases and 2 bases, with 20 bases remaining between them. The CDR3 region has the DNA TGTGCCAGCAGTCTTAGTGGTTGGCAGGGGACCTACGAGCAGTACTTC. This codes for CASSLSGWQGTYEQYF. Together with reference TRBV11-1 and TRBJ2-7, the CDR3 gives the full variable domain: EAEVAQSPRYKITEKSQAVAFWCDPISGHATLYWYRQILGQGPELLVQFQDESVVDDSQLPKDRFSAERLKGVDSTLKIQPAELGDSAMYLCASSLSGWQGTYEQYFGPGTRLTVT.

This chain uses TRBV20-1 with TRBJ2-5, with 12 bases aligning to TRBD1. The J segment lost 3 bases and the V segment lost 3 bases, leaving 11 bases of the junction unmatched. CDR3 size: 17 residues. Germline values: CDR1 DFQATT, CDR2 SNEGSKA (reference sequence). CDR3 region: CSARYPSGQGAKETQYF. The CDR3 DNA follows: TGCAGTGCTAGGTATCCCTCGGGACAGGGGGCGAAAGAGACCCAGTACTTC.

A few counts support this clonotype. This sequence joins TRBV7-9 and TRBJ2-7, with D possibly TRBD1 on 6 matching bases. This CDR3 region has 14 residues. Germline assignment: CDR1 SEHNR and CDR2 FQNEAQ (reference sequence). V shed 5 bases and J shed 6 bases, with 17 bases lying between them. The CDR3 nucleotides are TGTGCCAGCAGCCTCGTACAGGGTGAAGTCGAGCAGTACTTC. Its translation is CASSLVQGEVEQYF.

At least ten counts were recorded for this clonotype. The rearrangement uses TRBV28 and TRBJ2-7; D possibly matches TRBD1 or TRBD2 (5 bases each). The germline CDR1 and CDR2 sequences are MDHEN and SYDVKM. The CDR3 contains 16 residues. Trimming cost V 6 bases and J 6 bases, with 24 bases left between them. CDR3 bases: TGTGCCAGCAGCCGTCCGGTGGGACCGAACAGATCCGAGCAGTACTTC. It yields the protein CASSRPVGPNRSEQYF.

This CDR3 is CASSQVTGGTYNEQFF. The CDR3 coding sequence is TGCGCCAGCAGCCAAGTTACGGGAGGGACATACAATGAGCAGTTCTTC. V usage is TRBV4-1 and J usage is TRBJ2-1, with 8 bases lining up with TRBD2. This CDR3 has 16 residues. From germline, CDR1 is MGHRA and CDR2 YSYEKL. V lost 1 base, J lost 4 bases, and 6 bases stayed unmatched.

This clonotype has a handful of counts. V usage is TRBV10-1 and J usage is TRBJ2-1; TRBD2 matches at 7 bases. With 3 bases clipped from V and 0 bases from J, the junction kept 2 bases outside the gene matches. The CDR3 runs to 15 residues. Germline V gene sequence: CDR1 WNHNN, CDR2 SYGVQD (reference sequence). CDR3 loop: CASSEAGFSYNEQFF. The CDR3 DNA is TGCGCCAGCAGTGAAGCGGGATTCTCCTACAATGAGCAGTTCTTC.

This sequence joins TRBV19 and TRBJ2-7, with TRBD1 matching over 9 bases. Losses at the gene ends were 4 bases for V and 6 bases for J; bases not matched to a gene: 4. The CDR3 is 13 residues long. The germline V gene encodes CDR1 LNHDA and CDR2 SQIVND (reference sequence). The CDR3 DNA follows: TGTGCCAGTAGTAACGGACAGGGGATCGAGCAGTACTTC. It is translated as CASSNGQGIEQYF.